This T cell receptor beta chain was observed in a study of blood T cell repertoires in COVID-19. Study-wide context: Some COVID-19 samples were acute and others convalescent; all came from the United States, Italy and Spain.

CDR1 LNHDA and CDR2 SQIVND come from the germline V gene (reference sequence). The CDR3 is made up of 16 amino acids. The V gene lost 0 bases and the J gene lost 4 bases, with 15 bases spanning the gap. At least ten counts were recorded for this clone. The repertoire was sequenced with immunoSEQ multiplex PCR; TCRdb's copy has only in-frame clones and lacks some. The sample lists approximately 88,000 clones; more than 60% were seen once. The receptor's source is a woman aged 80 or over with active or convalescent COVID-19. This chain uses TRBV19 with TRBJ1-2; TRBD1 is a possible D gene (5 bases). Material for sequencing was peripheral blood. The CDR3 region is CASSIEETEKSYGYTF. The CDR3 region has the DNA TGTGCCAGTAGTATAGAAGAGACAGAGAAGTCCTATGGCTACACCTTC.